This T cell receptor (beta chain) originates from a study of regulatory T cells in long-lasting Graves disease. Building of the TCR beta libraries involved iRepertoire HTBI primers and Arm-PCR of CDR3 regions. TCRdb reprocessed the multiplex PCR reads via MiXCR and lists one record per CDR3 protein. Of approximately 350,000 distinct CDR3 sequences detected, roughly a sixth appear once; the ten largest clones hold 25% to 30%. This clonotype appeared a few times. Time point defined: newly diagnosed GD, antithyroid drugs for less than 3 months. TCR sequences were obtained from RNA taken from PBMCs. A volume of roughly 9.9 milliliters of peripheral blood was collected in EDTA tubes. This CDR3 is 15 amino acids long. CDR1 and CDR2 (germline): SGHNT, YENEEA. V dropped 0 bases and J dropped 5; count of bases not matched to a gene: 2. These data were likewise used in another study, on T cells in Graves' hyperthyroidism and ophthalmopathy.

The chain couples TRBV11-3 to TRBJ2-1; 9 bases are a match to TRBD1. The starting material was peripheral blood mononuclear cells (PBMCs), obtained at new diagnosis, from a patient treated with antithyroid drugs. The sequence was collected from a man between 40 and 49 years old with Graves disease. The CDR3 nucleotides read TGTGCCAGCAGCTTAGAAAGGGACAGGGACAATGAGCAGTTCTTC. Amino acid sequence: CASSLERDRDNEQFF.